This entry concerns a single T cell receptor beta chain. The table came from immunoSEQ multiplex PCR; TCRdb's copy has only in-frame clones and leaves some out. The sample lists approximately 220,000 clones, about 85% occurring once. This sample is drawn from a study of blood T cell repertoires in COVID-19. Germline CDR1 is KGHDR and CDR2 is SFDVKD. Trimming shortened V by 2 bases and J by 6 bases, and 10 bases separated the two germline ends. The CDR3 is made up of 13 amino acids. Sequenced sample: peripheral blood. The sequence came from a man aged 50 or older who had recovered from COVID-19. The V call is TRBV24-1, the J call TRBJ2-7; maybe TRBD2 (5 bases). This CDR3 is CATSDSPGIEQYF. The CDR3 DNA reads TGTGCCACCAGTGATTCCCCCGGGATCGAGCAGTACTTC.